This is a list of T cell receptor beta chains from one sample in a study of CD8+CD57+ T cells in acquired aplastic anemia. TCRdb itself ran the reads through MiXCR, one entry per CDR3 protein. This table has about 160,000 distinct CDR3 sequences, roughly 40% appearing once. Sequencing used sorted CD4+, CD8+, or CD8+CD57+ T cells (not recorded which) from PBMCs. The source of these receptors is a human donor in good health. Both conserved end residues are part of each CDR3. The order of the fields is J gene, V gene, CDR3 protein.

TRBJ2-1	TRBV12-3/TRBV12-4	CASSPGQTLGNEQFF
TRBJ2-7	TRBV6-5	CASSYSGTGHYEQYF
TRBJ1-1	TRBV11-1	CASSLWRGQLNTEAFF
NA	TRBV10-3	CAISESWGAGGRETQYF
TRBJ2-7	TRBV27	CASSLSGGARLYEQYF
TRBJ1-1	TRBV2	CASNKGGDTEAFF
TRBJ1-1	TRBV3-1	CASSQEGWGLNTEAFF
TRBJ1-2	TRBV7-2	CASSLGGDPIFGYTF
TRBJ1-6	TRBV27	CASSLKGGWGPLHF
TRBJ2-7	TRBV10-2	CASSPTSGSYEQYF
TRBJ2-2	TRBV7-3	CASSSPGQGPTGELFF
TRBJ2-2	TRBV25-1	CASSDPPGTRNTGELFF
TRBJ2-1	TRBV15	CATSGIAGGLPYNEQFF
TRBJ1-1	TRBV24-1	CATSDSTGTGGGEAFF
TRBJ1-2	TRBV29-1	CSAPPDSGFGYTF
TRBJ2-5	TRBV7-6	CASSLIPGQGVETQYF
TRBJ2-3	TRBV7-2	CASSPGLRYEQYF
TRBJ2-2	TRBV10-3	CASSEGGYPGELFF
TRBJ1-2	TRBV12-3/TRBV12-4	CASSPGDIPYGYTF
TRBJ2-5	TRBV6-5	CASSSPGLGETQYF
TRBJ1-6	TRBV20-1	CSASEDSNSPLHF
TRBJ2-1	TRBV20-1	CSASRLAGDNEQFF
TRBJ2-2	TRBV7-9	CASGPLAGNTGELFF
TRBJ1-1	TRBV5-4	CASSLGGRGDTEAFF
TRBJ1-5	TRBV6-2/TRBV6-3	CASSYRTRVGNQPQHF
TRBJ2-3	TRBV11-2	CASSLSKRGTDTQYF
TRBJ2-7	TRBV10-3	CAITRGLADSYEQYF